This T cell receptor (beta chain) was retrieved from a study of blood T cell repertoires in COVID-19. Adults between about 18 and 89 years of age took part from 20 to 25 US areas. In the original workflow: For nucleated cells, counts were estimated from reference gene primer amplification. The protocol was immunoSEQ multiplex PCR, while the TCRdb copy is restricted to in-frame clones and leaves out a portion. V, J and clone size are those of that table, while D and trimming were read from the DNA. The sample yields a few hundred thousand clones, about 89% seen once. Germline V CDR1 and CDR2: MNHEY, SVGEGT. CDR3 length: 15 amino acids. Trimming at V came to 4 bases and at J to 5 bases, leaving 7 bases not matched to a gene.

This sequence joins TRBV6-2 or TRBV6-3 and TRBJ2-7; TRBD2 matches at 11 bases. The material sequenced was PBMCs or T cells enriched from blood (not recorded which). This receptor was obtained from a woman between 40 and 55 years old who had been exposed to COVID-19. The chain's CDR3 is CASSSLAGGPHEQYF. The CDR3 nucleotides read TGTGCCAGCAGTTCATTAGCGGGAGGGCCCCACGAGCAGTACTTC.